This TCR beta chain was retrieved from a study of blood T cell repertoires in COVID-19. Study overall: Sites across the United States, Italy and Spain contributed samples from acute and convalescent COVID-19.

The CDR3 spans 12 residues. The ends were cut back, 3 bases at V and 7 bases at J, with 12 bases in the middle. Germline V gene lookup returns CDR1 DFQATT and CDR2 SNEGSKA (reference sequence). Methods used by the authors: Estimation of nucleated cell counts relied on the amplification of reference gene primers. The table came from immunoSEQ multiplex PCR; TCRdb's copy has only in-frame clones and leaves some out. That table gives V, J and clone size, and the DNA gave D and trimming. Altogether fewer than 700,000 clones are present, around 90% being singletons, with the ten largest covering about 8%. Seattle's enrolled individuals joined amid active infection and were then monitored longitudinally.

The J gene is TRBJ1-2, the V gene TRBV20-1; D call uncertain. Sequencing was performed on peripheral blood. The origin of this receptor is a woman aged 50 to 65 with COVID-19, enrolled during active disease. The CDR3 reads CSASTAASGYTF. DNA for the CDR3: TGCAGTGCTAGTACGGCAGCTAGTGGCTACACCTTC.